This T cell receptor (beta chain) is from a study of cytomegalovirus exposure and HLA in healthy donors. A multiplex PCR was run with 60 Vbeta primers and 13 Jbeta primers. Only in-frame clones appear in the TCRdb table, and some are missing; sequencing was by immunoSEQ multiplex PCR. The table lists approximately 170,000 clones, around 80% of them singletons. The CDR3 has 15 amino acids. Germline V lookup: CDR1 SGHDT, CDR2 YYEEEE. V gave up 4 bases and J gave up 5 bases, with 13 bases separating them. The chain has TRBV5-6 and TRBJ1-6; D remains ambiguous. The sequenced sample was PBMCs. This TCR came from a woman aged 40 to 50 in good health and CMV-seropositive. The CDR3 nucleotides are TGTGCCAGCAGCGCCTATGAAGTCAATAATTCACCCCTCCACTTT. Protein product: CASSAYEVNNSPLHF.